This passage covers 26 T cell receptor beta chains from one sample sequenced in a study of blood T cell repertoires in COVID-19. The assay was immunoSEQ multiplex PCR, and TCRdb's table has in-frame clones only and misses some. The sample consists of 90,000 to 120,000 clones, around 90% of them appearing once. Sample: peripheral blood. Receptors were obtained from a woman aged 25 to 39 with acute or convalescent COVID-19.

The chain uses TRBV30 and TRBJ1-4, with D uncertain. This CDR3 has 17 amino acids. Germline V gene data show CDR1 as GTSNPN and CDR2 as SVGIG (reference sequence). The germline V and J ends were trimmed by 0 bases and 0 bases, with 14 bases remaining between them. The CDR3 region has the DNA TGTGCCTGGAGTGTTTTGTTAGGAGCTGCAACTAATGAAAAACTGTTTTTT. As protein: CAWSVLLGAATNEKLFF.

This chain connects TRBV18 to TRBJ2-7, with TRBD1 matching over 8 bases. Germline CDR1 is KGHSH and CDR2 is LQKENI. The V and J ends lost 0 bases and 4 bases, in that order; junction bases with no gene match: 5. The CDR3 spans 15 residues. The CDR3 DNA reads as TGTGCCAGCTCACCACCGGCTGGACAGGGATACGAGCAGTACTTC. Protein: CASSPPAGQGYEQYF.

This chain uses TRBV28 with TRBJ1-1; maybe TRBD1 (6 bases). This CDR3 has 14 residues. Trimming took 5 bases from V and 0 from J, leaving 10 bases between them. Looked up from germline, CDR1 is MDHEN and CDR2 is SYDVKM. In nucleotides, the CDR3 is TGTGCCAGCAGTGAGGACAGAATGAACACTGAAGCTTTCTTT. Residues: CASSEDRMNTEAFF.

V gene TRBV7-2 combines with J gene TRBJ1-1; possible D gene TRBD1, 5 bases. V lost 8 bases and J lost 4, with 14 bases in between. Germline V gene lookup returns CDR1 SGHTA and CDR2 FQGNSA. The CDR3 loop spans 13 amino acids. CDR3 nucleotide sequence: TGTGCCAGCGTCCTTCTAACAGGCACTGAAGCTTTCTTT. Its protein product is CASVLLTGTEAFF.

The chain uses TRBV19 and TRBJ2-1; 7 bases line up with TRBD2. Germline values: CDR1 LNHDA, CDR2 SQIVND (reference sequence). This CDR3 contains 14 residues. Trimming removed 7 bases from V and 6 bases from J; junction bases left unmatched: 9. The CDR3 protein is CASKTSYLLNEQFF. Here the CDR3 DNA reads TGTGCCAGTAAGACTAGCTACCTACTCAATGAGCAGTTCTTC. The full variable domain, with the rest looked up from reference TRBV19 and TRBJ2-1, is DGGITQSPKYLFRKEGQNVTLSCEQNLNHDAMYWYRQDPGQGLRLIYYSQIVNDFQKGDIAEGYSVSREKKESFPLTVTSAQKNPTAFYLCASKTSYLLNEQFFGPGTRLTVL.

The rearrangement uses TRBV6-4 and TRBJ2-7; a weak D match, TRBD1 (6 bases). CDR3 length equals 14 residues. Deletions cut 6 bases from V and 6 bases from J, with 18 bases between. The germline CDR1 and CDR2 sequences are MRHNA and SNTAGT. Here the CDR3 DNA reads TGTGCCAGCAGACAGGAAGGACAAGGGGGCGAGCAGTACTTC. The encoded protein is CASRQEGQGGEQYF.

The CDR3 DNA reads as TGCAGCGTCCCGAGACAGACAGGGAGTAGTTCCACCGGGGAGCTGTTTTTT. Its translation is CSVPRQTGSSSTGELFF. This sequence joins TRBV29-1 and TRBJ2-2; the match to TRBD1 covers 7 bases. This CDR3 region has 17 residues. Trimming removed 6 bases from V and 4 bases from J; junction bases left unmatched: 17. In germline, CDR1 is SQVTM, CDR2 ANQGSEA.

A single count supports this clone. V is TRBV6-2 or TRBV6-3 and J is TRBJ2-7, with 12 bases matching TRBD2. With 5 bases clipped from V and 1 base from J, the junction kept 0 bases outside the gene matches. This CDR3 region has 14 residues. CDR1 MNHEY and CDR2 SVGEGT come from the germline V gene. The CDR3 loop is CASSTSGGSYEQYF. DNA for the CDR3: TGTGCCAGCAGTACTAGCGGGGGGTCCTACGAGCAGTACTTC.

The chain recombines TRBV9 with TRBJ2-7; the match to TRBD2 covers 9 bases. The CDR3 covers 14 residues. J gave up 5 bases and V 0 bases, and 3 bases lay outside the gene matches. Germline V gene sequence: CDR1 SGDLS, CDR2 YYNGEE. CDR3 DNA: TGTGCCAGCAGCGTAGCCGGGACTAGCAACGAGCAGTACTTC. Protein: CASSVAGTSNEQYF.

The chain is built from TRBV4-2 and TRBJ1-1, with 7 bases fitting TRBD1. V shed 2 bases, J shed 4 bases, and the junction held 10 bases outside the gene matches. CDR3 length: 16 residues. Per germline, CDR1 LGHNA and CDR2 YNFKEQ. CDR3 DNA: TGTGCCAGCAGCCAATCACAGGGGTTGGGGCGCACTGAAGCTTTCTTT. Translated, it gives CASSQSQGLGRTEAFF.

The V gene is TRBV7-2, the J gene TRBJ1-5; TRBD1 aligns across 7 bases. The trim removed 5 bases at V and 7 bases at J, leaving 11 bases unmatched. The CDR3 consists of 15 residues. The germline V gene has CDR1 SGHTA and CDR2 FQGNSA. DNA of the CDR3: TGTGCCAGCAGCCCCACCACAGGGGTAGGACAGCCCCAGCATTTT. Amino acids: CASSPTTGVGQPQHF.

The chain is built from TRBV7-9 and TRBJ2-1; D unclear. The CDR3 has 12 residues. CDR1 and CDR2 from the germline V gene are SEHNR and FQNEAQ (reference sequence). The V end was cut by 4 bases, the J end by 8 bases, with 9 bases between. The CDR3 protein is CASSSDSYEQFF. The CDR3 region has the DNA TGTGCCAGCAGCTCTGATAGTTATGAGCAGTTCTTC.

This chain uses TRBV28 with TRBJ1-2, with D hard to call. This CDR3 contains 15 residues. Trimming left V 3 bases short and J 6 bases short, with 17 bases between. Germline CDR1 reads MDHEN; CDR2 reads SYDVKM. The CDR3 spells CASSLPYPVGHGYTF. The DNA for the CDR3 is TGTGCCAGCAGTTTGCCCTACCCGGTTGGGCATGGCTACACCTTC.

The chain employs TRBV7-2 and TRBJ2-3, with 14 bases identical to TRBD2. Losses at the gene ends were 5 bases for V and 4 bases for J; bases not matched to a gene: 8. The germline V gene has CDR1 SGHTA and CDR2 FQGNSA. The CDR3 contains 17 residues. The chain's CDR3 is CASSLQTSGRGPDTQYF. The DNA of the CDR3 is TGTGCCAGCAGCCTCCAGACTAGCGGGAGGGGACCAGATACGCAGTATTTT.

There are a few counts of this clone. The chain combines TRBV7-9 with TRBJ2-7; 7 nucleotides align to TRBD1. This CDR3 spans 14 amino acids. Germline V gene data show CDR1 as SEHNR and CDR2 as FQNEAQ (reference sequence). The V gene end was trimmed by 5 bases and the J gene end by 7 bases; junction bases not matched to a gene: 11. The CDR3: CASSLRQGVSEQYF. As DNA, the CDR3 is TGTGCCAGCAGCCTTCGACAGGGCGTGTCAGAGCAGTACTTC.

J is TRBJ1-5 and V is TRBV28; D is unclear. Germline CDR1 reads MDHEN; CDR2 reads SYDVKM. With 4 bases removed from V and 4 bases from J, the gap between germline ends came to 5 bases. The CDR3 runs to 12 residues. The CDR3 sequence: CASSSGNQPQHF. CDR3 nucleotide sequence: TGTGCCAGCAGTTCCGGTAATCAGCCCCAGCATTTT.

This clone has a single count. The CDR3 nucleotides read TGTGCCAGCAGCCAATTTCGGGAGACCCAGTACTTC. Its translation is CASSQFRETQYF. J is TRBJ2-5 and V is TRBV3-1 (or the pseudogene TRBV3-2); D remains ambiguous. Trimming took off 2 bases at V and 5 bases at J, with 6 bases between the two ends. This CDR3 contains 12 residues. Germline-derived CDR1 and CDR2 are LGHDT and YNNKEL (reference sequence).

V and J are TRBV11-1 and TRBJ1-1; 7 bases map to TRBD1. Per the germline V gene, CDR1 is SGHAT and CDR2 is FQDESV (reference sequence). This CDR3 has 14 amino acids. The trim removed 2 bases at V and 3 bases at J, leaving 3 bases unmatched. The CDR3 DNA follows: TGTGCCAGCAGCTTACAGGGGGGCTACACTGAAGCTTTCTTT. Translation gives CASSLQGGYTEAFF.

This clone came up once. The sample contains more than one DNA sequence encoding this CDR3. The CDR3 region has the DNA TGCGCCAGCAGCTTGGCAGGGGACACTGAAGCTTTCTTT. This encodes CASSLAGDTEAFF. The rearrangement joins TRBV5-1 to TRBJ1-1, with D perhaps TRBD1 (6 bases). The CDR3 covers 13 residues. V was clipped by 0 bases and J by 3 bases, with 6 bases between them. Germline CDR1 and CDR2: SGHRS and YFSETQ.

This chain joins TRBV30 and TRBJ2-7, with D tentatively TRBD1 (5 bases). V lost 3 bases and J lost 5, with 8 bases in between. The length of the CDR3 is 11 residues. CDR1 GTSNPN and CDR2 SVGIG come from the germline V gene (reference sequence). CDR3 coding DNA: TGTGCCTGGAGCTCCAGGGACGAGCAGTACTTC. Translated: CAWSSRDEQYF.

The chain is built from TRBV14 and TRBJ1-2, with unresolved D. This CDR3 comprises 13 residues. V dropped 1 base and J dropped 8 bases, with 11 bases sitting between them. The V gene's germline CDR1 is SGHDN and CDR2 FVKESK. The CDR3 region has the DNA TGTGCCAGCAGCCAAGTACGGACGGGGGGCTACACCTTC. Translating gives CASSQVRTGGYTF.

This chain connects TRBV7-2 to TRBJ2-7, with a tentative D call TRBD2 (6 bases). Germline V gene data show CDR1 as SGHTA and CDR2 as FQGNSA. This CDR3 has 17 amino acids. The germline V and J ends were trimmed by 5 bases and 1 base, with 21 bases remaining between them. The CDR3: CASSPLFSPGVSYEQYF. The CDR3, as DNA: TGTGCCAGCAGCCCCCTTTTTTCTCCGGGAGTGTCCTACGAGCAGTACTTC.

This clone turned up a few times. The chain recombines TRBV5-1 with TRBJ2-5, with TRBD2 matching 10 bases. The CDR3 is made up of 14 amino acids. CDR1 and CDR2 from the germline V gene are SGHRS and YFSETQ. After removal of 3 bases from V and 4 bases from J, the junction contained 3 bases not matched to a gene. The CDR3 is CASSSSGGAETQYF. The CDR3 region has the DNA TGCGCCAGCAGCTCCAGCGGGGGGGCAGAGACCCAGTACTTC.

DNA of the CDR3: TGTGCCAGCAGCCCCAGGATTCGGGGGAATGAAAAACTGTTTTTT. It translates to CASSPRIRGNEKLFF. This chain connects TRBV9 to TRBJ1-4; TRBD1 is a possible D gene (5 bases). V lost 4 bases to trimming and J lost 5 bases, with 15 bases between them. This CDR3 spans 15 amino acids. Looked up from germline, CDR1 is SGDLS and CDR2 is YYNGEE.

The chain has TRBV30 and TRBJ1-1; D is ambiguous. The CDR3 runs 14 residues. Germline-derived CDR1 and CDR2 are GTSNPN and SVGIG (reference sequence). V lost 5 bases, J lost 0 bases, and 13 bases lay in between. In DNA form, the CDR3 reads TGTGCCTGGGGTACCCAAAACATGAACACTGAAGCTTTCTTT. Translation gives CAWGTQNMNTEAFF. The whole variable domain, remainder taken from reference TRBV30 and TRBJ1-1, is SQTIHQWPATLVQPVGSPLSLECTVEGTSNPNLYWYRQAAGRGLQLLFYSVGIGQISSEVPQNLSASRPQDRQFILSSKKLLLSDSGFYLCAWGTQNMNTEAFFGQGTRLTVV.

V is TRBV28 and J is TRBJ1-6, with D perhaps TRBD1 (5 bases). Trimming took off 3 bases at V and 7 bases at J, with 10 bases between the two ends. CDR3 length: 14 residues. The germline CDR1 and CDR2 sequences are MDHEN and SYDVKM. As DNA, the CDR3 is TGTGCCAGCAGTTTGGGGGGAGCGAATTCACCCCTCCACTTT. It yields the protein CASSLGGANSPLHF.